The 12 T cell receptor beta chains listed next were all sequenced from one sample in a study of blood T cell repertoires in COVID-19. Sequencing was performed with immunoSEQ multiplex PCR; in TCRdb, only in-frame clones are kept and a portion is missing. This table has around 100,000 clones, approximately 87% appearing once. The sequencing input was peripheral blood. These receptors all come from a human donor in a cohort sampled during active COVID-19.

The J gene is TRBJ2-1, the V gene TRBV9, with 10 bases identical to TRBD1. Trimming removed 4 bases from V and 4 bases from J; junction bases left unmatched: 5. There are 15 residues in the CDR3. Per germline, CDR1 SGDLS and CDR2 YYNGEE. This CDR3 reads CASSHRDRGYNEQFF. CDR3 nucleotide sequence: TGTGCCAGCAGCCACCGGGACAGGGGTTACAATGAGCAGTTCTTC. Using reference TRBV9 and TRBJ2-1 for the parts outside the CDR3, the full variable domain is DSGVTQTPKHLITATGQRVTLRCSPRSGDLSVYWYQQSLDQGLQFLIQYYNGEERAKGNILERFSAQQFPDLHSELNLSSLELGDSALYFCASSHRDRGYNEQFFGPGTRLTVL.

V gene TRBV7-8 combines with J gene TRBJ2-7; the match to TRBD2 covers 8 bases. Germline values: CDR1 SGHVS, CDR2 FQNEAQ. There are 15 residues in the CDR3. V dropped 4 bases and J dropped 0; count of bases not matched to a gene: 5. CDR3 region: CASSSTSEYSYEQYF. The DNA of the CDR3 is TGTGCCAGCAGCTCGACTAGCGAATACTCCTACGAGCAGTACTTC.

This sequence joins TRBV5-5 and TRBJ1-3, with a tentative D call TRBD1 (6 bases). Germline CDR1 and CDR2: SGHKS and YYEKEE (reference sequence). Trimming removed 5 bases at V and 4 bases at J, with 13 bases between. The CDR3 loop spans 14 amino acids. The CDR3 sequence: CASRYQGNGNTIYF. Here the CDR3 DNA reads TGTGCCAGCAGGTATCAGGGGAACGGAAACACCATATATTTT.

The chain carries TRBV16 and TRBJ1-2; TRBD1 agrees at 8 bases. Trimming cost V 2 bases and J 0 bases; bases outside gene matches: 5. Looked up from germline, CDR1 is KGHSY and CDR2 is FQNENV. This CDR3 spans 16 amino acids. CDR3 sequence (DNA): TGTGCCAGCAGCCAAACCTCACAGGGGGCTAACTATGGCTACACCTTC. Translated, it gives CASSQTSQGANYGYTF.

The chain combines TRBV5-1 with TRBJ2-3; 8 nucleotides agree with TRBD1. CDR1 and CDR2 from the germline V gene are SGHRS and YFSETQ. The CDR3 spans 15 residues. The V and J ends lost 4 bases and 4 bases, in that order; junction bases with no gene match: 8. Here the CDR3 reads CASSATGAKADTQYF. DNA for the CDR3: TGCGCCAGCAGCGCGACAGGGGCCAAAGCAGATACGCAGTATTTT.

V and J are TRBV9 and TRBJ2-7; 8 bases fit TRBD1. The CDR3 runs to 15 residues. J lost 5 bases, V lost 0 bases, and 7 bases had no gene match. The germline gives CDR1 SGDLS, CDR2 YYNGEE. The CDR3 spells CASSVGTGPPDEQYF. The CDR3, as DNA: TGTGCCAGCAGCGTAGGGACAGGGCCTCCCGACGAGCAGTACTTC.

The chain uses TRBV18 and TRBJ1-5; tentatively, D is TRBD1 (5 bases). The CDR3 is 13 residues long. CDR1 KGHSH and CDR2 LQKENI come from the germline V gene. Trimming took off 2 bases at V and 4 bases at J, with 6 bases between the two ends. CDR3 coding DNA: TGTGCCAGCTCACCAGGGGGGAATCAGCCCCAGCATTTT. Encoded protein: CASSPGGNQPQHF.

CDR3 protein: CAIKQEVSYNEQFF. CDR3 in DNA: TGTGCCATCAAGCAGGAGGTCTCCTACAATGAGCAGTTCTTC. J is TRBJ2-1 and V is TRBV10-3; a possible D gene is TRBD2 (5 bases). V lost 7 bases, J lost 0 bases, and 10 bases lay in between. CDR3 size: 14 residues. Germline CDR1 reads ENHRY; CDR2 reads SYGVKD.

The V gene is TRBV3-1 (or the pseudogene TRBV3-2), the J gene TRBJ2-7, with 7 bases that match TRBD2. Germline V gene sequence: CDR1 LGHDT, CDR2 YNNKEL (reference sequence). The CDR3 runs to 15 residues. The junction had 5 bases not matched to a gene; V was cut back by 1 base and J by 2 bases. The CDR3 region is CASSQGHGGTYEQYF. In DNA, the CDR3 is TGTGCCAGCAGCCAAGGTCACGGGGGGACCTACGAGCAGTACTTC.

The CDR3 nucleotides read TGCGCCAGCAGCCCCCTAGCCTCCTACGAGCAGTACTTC. It codes for CASSPLASYEQYF. The chain recombines TRBV5-1 with TRBJ2-7; maybe TRBD2 (5 bases). The CDR3 is 13 amino acids. Germline assignment: CDR1 SGHRS and CDR2 YFSETQ. The ends were cut back, 4 bases at V and 0 bases at J, with 8 bases in the middle.

In this sample, this clone turned up once. The V and J genes are TRBV10-2 and TRBJ2-1, with 15 positions matching TRBD2. Germline values: CDR1 WSHSY, CDR2 SAAADI. The V gene end was trimmed by 6 bases and the J gene end by 9 bases; junction bases not matched to a gene: 6. The CDR3 contains 15 residues. The CDR3 spells CASRWTSGRAVEQFF. The CDR3, as DNA: TGCGCCAGCAGATGGACTAGCGGGAGGGCCGTTGAGCAGTTCTTC.

This clone was seen only a few times. The rearrangement uses TRBV19 and TRBJ1-1, with TRBD1 matching over 9 bases. With 3 bases clipped from V and 5 bases from J, the junction kept 10 bases outside the gene matches. CDR1 is LNHDA and CDR2 is SQIVND in the germline V gene (reference sequence). CDR3 length: 16 amino acids. CDR3 DNA: TGTGCCAGTAGTATCACAGGGGGCGGGAGCGGGACTGAAGCTTTCTTT. This codes for CASSITGGGSGTEAFF.